This T cell receptor (beta chain) was identified in a study of cytomegalovirus exposure and HLA in healthy donors. The germline V gene encodes CDR1 MNHEY and CDR2 SVGAGI. This CDR3 spans 14 amino acids. The V segment lost 5 bases and the J segment 5 bases; nucleotides outside the gene matches: 7. In the case of this clone: As yet, its antigen is unknown.

Study outcomes and limitations: Reports credit the classifier with highly specific, highly sensitive diagnosis of cytomegalovirus status. Analyses of presence and absence presupposed an approximately uniform sequencing depth across donors. A later analysis found that most CMV-associated TCR beta chains appeared HLA-restricted.

Primers: 60 Vbeta forward and 13 Jbeta reverse. Measured with immunoSEQ multiplex PCR; TCRdb has only the in-frame clones, and not every one. The sample comprises 200,000 to 250,000 clones, 85% to 90% of which are singletons, and roughly 1% rests with the top ten. This clonotype was sampled from a woman younger than 35 in good health and CMV-seronegative. The rearrangement uses TRBV6-5 and TRBJ2-3; 7 bases are shared with TRBD1. The sequenced sample consisted of PBMCs. The CDR3 sequence: CASSQQGNRDTQYF. The CDR3 coding sequence is TGTGCCAGCAGTCAACAGGGGAATAGAGATACGCAGTATTTT.